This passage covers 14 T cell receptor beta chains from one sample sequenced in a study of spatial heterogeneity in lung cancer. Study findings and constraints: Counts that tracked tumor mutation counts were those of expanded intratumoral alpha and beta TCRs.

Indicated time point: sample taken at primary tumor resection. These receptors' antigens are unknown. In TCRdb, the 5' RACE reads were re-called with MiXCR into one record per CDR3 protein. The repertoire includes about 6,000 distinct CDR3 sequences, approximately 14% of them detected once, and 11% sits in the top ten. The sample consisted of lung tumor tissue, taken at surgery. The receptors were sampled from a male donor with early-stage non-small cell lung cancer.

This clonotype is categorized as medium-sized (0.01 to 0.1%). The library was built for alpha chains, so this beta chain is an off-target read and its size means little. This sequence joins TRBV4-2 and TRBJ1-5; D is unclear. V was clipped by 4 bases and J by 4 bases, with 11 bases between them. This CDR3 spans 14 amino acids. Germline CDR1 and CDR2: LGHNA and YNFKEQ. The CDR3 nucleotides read TGTGCCAGCAGCCCAGGAGGGTGGAATCAGCCCCAGCATTTT. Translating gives CASSPGGWNQPQHF.

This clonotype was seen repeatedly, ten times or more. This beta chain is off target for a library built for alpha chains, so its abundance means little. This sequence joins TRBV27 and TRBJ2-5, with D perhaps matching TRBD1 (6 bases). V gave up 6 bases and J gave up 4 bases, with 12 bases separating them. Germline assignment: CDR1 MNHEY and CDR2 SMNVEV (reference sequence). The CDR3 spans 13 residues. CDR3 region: CASRPQGRETQYF. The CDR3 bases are TGTGCCAGCAGGCCACAGGGAAGAGAGACCCAGTACTTC.

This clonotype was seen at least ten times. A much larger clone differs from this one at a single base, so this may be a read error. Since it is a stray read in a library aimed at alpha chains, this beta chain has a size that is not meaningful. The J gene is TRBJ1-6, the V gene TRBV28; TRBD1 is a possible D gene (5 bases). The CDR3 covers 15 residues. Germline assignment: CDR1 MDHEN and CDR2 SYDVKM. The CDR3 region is CVSLWGSSYNSPLHF. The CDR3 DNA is TGTGTCAGCCTGTGGGGGAGCTCCTATAATTCACCCCTCCACTTT.

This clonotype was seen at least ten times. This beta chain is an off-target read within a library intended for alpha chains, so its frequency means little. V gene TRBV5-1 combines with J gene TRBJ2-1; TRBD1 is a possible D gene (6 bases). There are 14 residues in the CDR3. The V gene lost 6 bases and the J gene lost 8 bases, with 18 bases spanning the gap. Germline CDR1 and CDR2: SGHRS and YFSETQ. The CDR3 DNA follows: TGCGCCAGCACTCTAGAGGGAGAGGGGGATGAGCAGTTCTTC. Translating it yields CASTLEGEGDEQFF.

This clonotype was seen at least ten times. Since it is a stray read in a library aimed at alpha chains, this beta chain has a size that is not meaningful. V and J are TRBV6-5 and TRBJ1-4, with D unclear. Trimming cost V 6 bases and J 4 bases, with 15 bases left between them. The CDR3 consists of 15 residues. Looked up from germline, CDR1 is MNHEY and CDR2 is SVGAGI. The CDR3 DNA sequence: TGTGCCAGCAGAGAAACGGGAGCCTATAATGAAAAACTGTTTTTT. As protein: CASRETGAYNEKLFF.

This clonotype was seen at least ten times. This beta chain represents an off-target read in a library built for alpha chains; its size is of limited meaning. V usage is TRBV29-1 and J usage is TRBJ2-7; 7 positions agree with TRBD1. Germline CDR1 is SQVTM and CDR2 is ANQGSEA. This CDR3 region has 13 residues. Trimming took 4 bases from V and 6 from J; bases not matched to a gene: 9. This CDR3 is CSVAEGALGEQYF. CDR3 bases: TGCAGCGTTGCAGAGGGGGCCCTGGGCGAGCAGTACTTC.

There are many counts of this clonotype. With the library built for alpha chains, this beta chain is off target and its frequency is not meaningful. CDR3 amino acids: CSARQTSGIYNEQFF. CDR3 in DNA: TGCAGTGCTAGACAGACTAGCGGGATCTACAATGAGCAGTTCTTC. The chain joins TRBV20-1 to TRBJ2-1, with TRBD2 matching 11 bases. Germline V gives CDR1 DFQATT, CDR2 SNEGSKA (reference sequence). This CDR3 region has 15 residues. With V trimmed by 2 bases and J by 3 bases, 3 bases remained unmatched.

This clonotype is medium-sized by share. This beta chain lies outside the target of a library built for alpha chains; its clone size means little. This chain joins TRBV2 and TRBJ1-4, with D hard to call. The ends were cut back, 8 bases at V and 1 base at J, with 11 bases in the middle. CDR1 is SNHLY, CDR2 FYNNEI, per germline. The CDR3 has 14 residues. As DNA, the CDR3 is TGTGCCAGCCGCCGATTGATAACTAATGAAAAACTGTTTTTT. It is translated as CASRRLITNEKLFF.

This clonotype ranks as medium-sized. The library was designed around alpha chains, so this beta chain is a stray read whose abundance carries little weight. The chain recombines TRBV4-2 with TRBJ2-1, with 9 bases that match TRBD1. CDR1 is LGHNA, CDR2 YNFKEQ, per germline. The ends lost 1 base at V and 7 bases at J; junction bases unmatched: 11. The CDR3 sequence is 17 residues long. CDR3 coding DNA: TGTGCCAGCAGCCAAGTTAAGTCCGGGACAGGGTGGAATGAGCAGTTCTTC. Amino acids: CASSQVKSGTGWNEQFF.

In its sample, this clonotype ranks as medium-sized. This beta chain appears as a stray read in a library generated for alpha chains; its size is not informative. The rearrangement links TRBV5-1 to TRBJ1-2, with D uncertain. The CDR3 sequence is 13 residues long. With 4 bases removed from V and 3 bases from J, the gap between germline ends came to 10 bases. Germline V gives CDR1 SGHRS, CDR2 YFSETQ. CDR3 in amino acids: CASSPDGDYGYTF. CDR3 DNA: TGCGCCAGCAGCCCAGACGGGGACTATGGCTACACCTTC.

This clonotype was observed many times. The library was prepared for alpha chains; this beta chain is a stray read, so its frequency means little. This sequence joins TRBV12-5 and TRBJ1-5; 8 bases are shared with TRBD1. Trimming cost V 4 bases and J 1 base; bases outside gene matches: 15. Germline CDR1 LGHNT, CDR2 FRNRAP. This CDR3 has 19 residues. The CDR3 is CASGSYLQGVILSNQPQHF. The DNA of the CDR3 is TGTGCTAGTGGTTCCTACCTACAGGGGGTTATATTAAGCAATCAGCCCCAGCATTTT.

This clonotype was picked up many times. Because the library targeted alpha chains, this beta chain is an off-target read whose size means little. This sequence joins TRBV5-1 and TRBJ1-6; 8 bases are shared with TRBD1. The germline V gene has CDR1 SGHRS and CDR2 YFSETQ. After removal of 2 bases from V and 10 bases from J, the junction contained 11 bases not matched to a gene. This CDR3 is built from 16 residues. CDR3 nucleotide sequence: TGCGCCAGCAGCTTTTCCGGACAGGGAGGAAGATCACCCCTCCACTTT. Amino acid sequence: CASSFSGQGGRSPLHF.

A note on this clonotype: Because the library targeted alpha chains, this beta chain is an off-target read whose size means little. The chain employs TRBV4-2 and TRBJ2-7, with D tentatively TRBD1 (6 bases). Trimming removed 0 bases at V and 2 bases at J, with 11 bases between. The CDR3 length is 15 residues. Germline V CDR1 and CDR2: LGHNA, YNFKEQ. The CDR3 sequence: CASSQDYGQPYEQYF. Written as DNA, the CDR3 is TGTGCCAGCAGCCAAGACTACGGACAGCCCTACGAGCAGTACTTC.

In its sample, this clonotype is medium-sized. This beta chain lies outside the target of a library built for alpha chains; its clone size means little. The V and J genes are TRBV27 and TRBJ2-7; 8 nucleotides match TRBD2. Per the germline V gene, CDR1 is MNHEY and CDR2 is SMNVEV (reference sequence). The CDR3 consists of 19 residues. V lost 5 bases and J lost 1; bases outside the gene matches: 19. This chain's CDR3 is CASSPLPLVKREGSYEQYF. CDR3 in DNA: TGTGCCAGCAGTCCATTACCCCTTGTTAAACGGGAGGGTTCCTACGAGCAGTACTTC.